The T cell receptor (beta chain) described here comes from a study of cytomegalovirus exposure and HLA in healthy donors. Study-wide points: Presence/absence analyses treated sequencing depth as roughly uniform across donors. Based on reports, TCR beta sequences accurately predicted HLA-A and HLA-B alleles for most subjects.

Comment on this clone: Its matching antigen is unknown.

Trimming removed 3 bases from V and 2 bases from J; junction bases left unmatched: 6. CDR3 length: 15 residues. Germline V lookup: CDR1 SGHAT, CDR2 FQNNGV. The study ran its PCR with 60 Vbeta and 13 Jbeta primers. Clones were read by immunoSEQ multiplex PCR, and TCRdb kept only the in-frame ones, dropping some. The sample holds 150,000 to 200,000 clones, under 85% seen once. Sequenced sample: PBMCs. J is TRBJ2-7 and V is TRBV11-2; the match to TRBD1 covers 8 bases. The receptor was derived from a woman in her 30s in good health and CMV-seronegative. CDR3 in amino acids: CASSFDRGLTYEQYF. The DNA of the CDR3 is TGTGCCAGCAGCTTTGACAGGGGCCTTACCTACGAGCAGTACTTC.